Below, 24 T cell receptor beta chains from the same sample are listed, as sequenced in a study of metastatic and nonmetastatic thyroid tumors. Via MiXCR, TCRdb re-called the PCR reads. There are 60,000 to 75,000 clones in the sample; 4% to 4.5% occur only once, and around 22% lies in the top ten. No patient received treatment before thyroid surgery. The sequencing input was blood. All receptors come from a female donor with papillary thyroid cancer or a benign thyroid nodule (not recorded which). Some clones in this sample may be carry-over from other donors' samples.

This clone was found many times. The rearrangement uses TRBV12-3 or TRBV12-4 and TRBJ2-1; TRBD2 is a possible D gene (6 bases). The germline V and J ends were trimmed by 2 bases and 6 bases, with 11 bases remaining between them. The CDR3 loop spans 14 amino acids. The CDR3 region is CASSLSSGGNEQFF. For the CDR3, the DNA is TGTGCCAGCAGTTTAAGTTCCGGGGGCAATGAGCAGTTCTTC.

In its sample, this clone was seen many times. Other nucleotide sequences from this sample produce the same CDR3. This chain links TRBV7-3 with TRBJ2-7; D is uncertain. Germline CDR1 and CDR2: SGHTA and FQGTGA. V was clipped by 0 bases and J by 0 bases, with 6 bases between them. This CDR3 has 14 amino acids. The CDR3 loop is CASSLTFDSYEQYF. CDR3 sequence (DNA): TGTGCCAGCAGCTTAACTTTCGACTCCTACGAGCAGTACTTC. Full variable domain (remainder filled in from reference TRBV7-3 and TRBJ2-7): GAGVSQTPSNKVTEKGKYVELRCDPISGHTALYWYRQSLGQGPEFLIYFQGTGAADDSGLPNDRFFAVRPEGSVSTLKIQRTERGDSAVYLCASSLTFDSYEQYFGPGTRLTVT.

The CDR3 region is CASSLGRAGANVLTF. The CDR3, as DNA: TGTGCCAGCAGCTTAGGCAGGGCTGGGGCCAACGTCCTGACTTTC. The chain combines TRBV7-3 with TRBJ2-6, with a possible D match to TRBD1 (5 bases). V was pared by 2 bases and J by 2 bases, with 7 bases between. The germline gives CDR1 SGHTA, CDR2 FQGTGA. This CDR3 region has 15 residues. The whole variable domain, remainder taken from reference TRBV7-3 and TRBJ2-6, is GAGVSQTPSNKVTEKGKYVELRCDPISGHTALYWYRQSLGQGPEFLIYFQGTGAADDSGLPNDRFFAVRPEGSVSTLKIQRTERGDSAVYLCASSLGRAGANVLTFGAGSRLTVL.

This clone has at least ten counts. The V call is TRBV3-1, the J call TRBJ2-5, with D perhaps TRBD2 (6 bases). This CDR3 is built from 16 residues. V gave up 0 bases and J gave up 5 bases, with 16 bases separating them. Germline CDR1 is LGHDT and CDR2 is YNNKEL (reference sequence). The CDR3 sequence: CASSQDARAGWETQYF. CDR3 DNA sequence: TGTGCCAGCAGCCAAGATGCGAGGGCGGGATGGGAGACCCAGTACTTC.

This clone was recorded many times. The chain joins TRBV7-9 to TRBJ1-1, with D perhaps matching TRBD1 (5 bases). V lost 5 bases and J lost 4, with 23 bases in between. The CDR3 totals 17 residues. CDR1 and CDR2 from the germline V gene are SEHNR and FQNEAQ (reference sequence). In DNA, the CDR3 is TGTGCCAGCAGCCGGGGACTCGGGCGGCCGACGAGCACTGAAGCTTTCTTT. Translated: CASSRGLGRPTSTEAFF.

Points on this clone: A much larger clone is a single base away; this may be a read error. This CDR3 is also generated by other DNA sequences in the sample. This chain joins TRBV4-1 and TRBJ1-1; D gene unclear. The CDR3 runs 17 residues. From germline, CDR1 is MGHRA and CDR2 YSYEKL. This chain's CDR3 is CASSQEPSKATRTEAFF. The CDR3 coding sequence is TGTGCCAGCAGCCAAGAACCGTCGAAGGCAACGAGGACTGAAGCTTTCTTT.

This clone was counted at least ten times. V is TRBV30 and J is TRBJ1-5, with a tentative D call TRBD1 (5 bases). Germline values: CDR1 GTSNPN, CDR2 SVGIG (reference sequence). V lost 6 bases and J 0 bases, leaving 15 bases between the germline ends. The CDR3 totals 15 residues. The CDR3 DNA reads TGTGCCTGCACGGGGGGGGGAGCTAGCAATCAGCCCCAGCATTTT. Translation: CACTGGGASNQPQHF.

This clone was recorded at least ten times. The chain combines TRBV9 with TRBJ1-3; D is undetermined. The CDR3 sequence is 14 residues long. Germline V CDR1 and CDR2: SGDLS, YYNGEE. The germline V and J ends were trimmed by 2 bases and 0 bases, with 6 bases remaining between them. The CDR3 DNA is TGTGCCAGCAGCGTCGGCCCCTCTGGAAACACCATATATTTT. Protein product: CASSVGPSGNTIYF.

This clone was observed a few times. This rearrangement joins TRBV20-1 to TRBJ2-7, with unresolved D. V lost 5 bases to trimming and J lost 3 bases, with 11 bases between them. The CDR3 consists of 12 residues. The germline V gene has CDR1 DFQATT and CDR2 SNEGSKA (reference sequence). The CDR3 DNA reads TGCAGTGCTTCCGGCCGGGTCTACGAGCAGTACTTC. Translating gives CSASGRVYEQYF.

This clone has ten or more counts. This sequence joins TRBV19 and TRBJ2-7; D call uncertain. In germline, CDR1 is LNHDA, CDR2 SQIVND (reference sequence). CDR3 length: 15 residues. The V end lost 3 bases, the J end lost 3 bases, and 15 bases lay between the germline ends. The CDR3 reads CASSMARPPNYEQYF. CDR3 bases: TGTGCCAGTAGTATGGCCAGGCCGCCCAACTACGAGCAGTACTTC.

This chain links TRBV27 with TRBJ1-2; D is possibly TRBD1 (6 bases). V gave up 7 bases and J gave up 4 bases, with 13 bases separating them. This CDR3 has 13 amino acids. Germline V CDR1 and CDR2: MNHEY, SMNVEV (reference sequence). The CDR3 sequence: CASIKTGSYGYTF. CDR3 sequence (DNA): TGTGCCAGCATCAAGACAGGTTCCTATGGCTACACCTTC.

This clone has at least ten counts. J is TRBJ2-1 and V is TRBV12-3 or TRBV12-4; 8 positions match TRBD1. This CDR3 contains 13 residues. V was pared by 6 bases and J by 7 bases, with 5 bases of the junction left unmatched. CDR3 residues: CASRTGQGNEQFF. CDR3 DNA sequence: TGTGCCAGCAGGACTGGACAGGGAAATGAGCAGTTCTTC.

This clone was seen a handful of times. V is TRBV5-4 and J is TRBJ2-1; 9 bases fit TRBD2. The V segment lost 2 bases and the J segment 8 bases; nucleotides outside the gene matches: 11. Germline loops: CDR1 SGHNT, CDR2 YYREEE (reference sequence). CDR3 length: 16 amino acids. The CDR3 bases are TGTGCCAGCAGCTTCCCCTTAGCGGGAGAGGGGGATGAGCAGTTCTTC. Protein: CASSFPLAGEGDEQFF.

This clone was counted ten times or more. The chain recombines TRBV19 with TRBJ1-5; 9 bases fit TRBD1. The germline gives CDR1 LNHDA, CDR2 SQIVND (reference sequence). V lost 6 bases and J lost 3; bases outside the gene matches: 9. The CDR3 is 16 amino acids. The CDR3 reads CASRTPGQGNNQPQHF. CDR3 DNA sequence: TGTGCCAGTAGAACCCCGGGACAGGGCAACAATCAGCCCCAGCATTTT.

In this sample, this clone turned up many times. J is TRBJ2-3 and V is TRBV2, with TRBD2 as a possible D gene (6 bases). The ends were cut back, 4 bases at V and 4 bases at J, with 9 bases in the middle. This CDR3 is built from 13 residues. The germline gives CDR1 SNHLY, CDR2 FYNNEI. CDR3 bases: TGTGCCAGCAGTGCTCGGAGGGCAGATACGCAGTATTTT. The encoded protein is CASSARRADTQYF.

The genes are TRBV18 and TRBJ2-1; tentative D call: TRBD1 (6 bases). Germline lookup yields CDR1 KGHSH and CDR2 LQKENI. V was cut by 3 bases and J by 2 bases, with 17 bases left in between. This CDR3 has 17 residues. The CDR3 spells CASSPLRAQGTYNEQFF. The CDR3 DNA is TGTGCCAGCTCACCGCTCCGGGCACAGGGTACCTACAATGAGCAGTTCTTC.

This clone was detected ten times or more. DNA for the CDR3: TGTGCCATCAGTGAGAACGGGAACCAGCCCCAGCATTTT. Amino acid sequence: CAISENGNQPQHF. V and J are TRBV10-3 and TRBJ1-5; D unclear. Trimming stripped 2 bases from V and 7 bases from J, with 9 bases between. Per the germline V gene, CDR1 is ENHRY and CDR2 is SYGVKD. The CDR3 runs to 13 residues.

This clone has ten or more counts. The chain links TRBV9 to TRBJ2-7; 8 bases agree with TRBD1. CDR1 SGDLS and CDR2 YYNGEE come from the germline V gene. The CDR3 is made up of 15 amino acids. V lost 1 base to trimming and J lost 3 bases; unmatched junction nucleotides: 6. The CDR3, as DNA: TGTGCCAGCAGCGTAACCGCAGGGGGCAACTACGAGCAGTACTTC. Residues: CASSVTAGGNYEQYF.

The V and J genes are TRBV28 and TRBJ2-7; 9 nucleotides match TRBD1. V lost 6 bases and J lost 5; bases outside the gene matches: 11. The CDR3 sequence is 15 residues long. CDR1 MDHEN and CDR2 SYDVKM come from the germline V gene. DNA of the CDR3: TGTGCCAGCAGCCCAAACCCGGGACAGGGAAACGAGCAGTACTTC. This codes for CASSPNPGQGNEQYF.

Ten or more counts support this clone. The chain is built from TRBV27 and TRBJ2-4, with TRBD2 matching over 7 bases. The germline gives CDR1 MNHEY, CDR2 SMNVEV (reference sequence). V was clipped by 10 bases and J by 2 bases; unmatched bases: 11. This CDR3 is built from 15 residues. The CDR3 DNA is TGTGCCACCCCCCGCCGGGGGGAAACCAAAAACATTCAGTACTTC. It yields the protein CATPRRGETKNIQYF.

This clone came up a few times. A read error may account for a junction end that differs from germline. The chain joins TRBV7-8 to TRBJ2-1; no clear D. Germline assignment: CDR1 SGHVS and CDR2 FQNEAQ. CDR3 length: 15 amino acids. The DNA of the CDR3 is TGTGCCATCAGCGTTGGGCTTAGCTCCTACAATGAGCAGTTCTTC. Protein: CAISVGLSSYNEQFF.

This clone was seen ten or more times. The chain is built from TRBV11-1 and TRBJ2-3; TRBD2 agrees at 13 bases. Germline CDR1 is SGHAT and CDR2 is FQDESV (reference sequence). This CDR3 has 17 amino acids. V was clipped by 1 base and J by 4 bases; unmatched bases: 5. The CDR3 nucleotides read TGTGCCAGCAGCTTAGAGGGGACTAGCGGGATCTCAGATACGCAGTATTTT. The encoded protein is CASSLEGTSGISDTQYF.

In this sample, this clone turned up many times. Sequence at one end of the junction differs from germline and may be a read error. The V and J genes are TRBV7-9 and TRBJ1-2; 7 nucleotides match TRBD1. In germline, CDR1 is SEHNR, CDR2 FQNEAQ (reference sequence). The CDR3 has 11 residues. The CDR3 bases are TGTGCCAGCAGCCCTATGGACAGGCAACTGTTC. It specifies CASSPMDRQLF.

The sample holds a few counts of this clone. The identical CDR3 is also encoded by other nucleotide sequences in the sample. The V and J genes are TRBV6-1 and TRBJ2-7; the match to TRBD1 covers 7 bases. From germline, CDR1 is MNHNS and CDR2 SASEGT. The trim removed 6 bases at V and 3 bases at J, leaving 5 bases unmatched. The CDR3 is made up of 13 amino acids. The CDR3 nucleotides are TGTGCCAGCAGCAACACAGGGGACTACGAGCAGTACTTC. Translated, it gives CASSNTGDYEQYF.